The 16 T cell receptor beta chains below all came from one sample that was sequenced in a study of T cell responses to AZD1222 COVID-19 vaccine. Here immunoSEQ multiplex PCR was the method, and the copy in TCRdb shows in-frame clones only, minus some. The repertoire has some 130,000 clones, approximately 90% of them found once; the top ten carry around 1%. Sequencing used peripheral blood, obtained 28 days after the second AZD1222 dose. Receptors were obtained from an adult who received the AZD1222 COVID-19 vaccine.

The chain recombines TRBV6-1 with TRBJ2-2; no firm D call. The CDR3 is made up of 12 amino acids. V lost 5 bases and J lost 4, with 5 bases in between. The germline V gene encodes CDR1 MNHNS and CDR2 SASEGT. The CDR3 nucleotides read TGTGCCAGCAGTTCGGTCACCGGGGAGCTGTTTTTT. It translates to CASSSVTGELFF.

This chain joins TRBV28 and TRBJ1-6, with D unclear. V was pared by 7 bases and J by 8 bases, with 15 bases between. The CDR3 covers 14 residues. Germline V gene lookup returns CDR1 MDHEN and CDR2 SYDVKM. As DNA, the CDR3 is TGTGCCAGCACCTTCGTGGGGTGGGATTCACCCCTCCACTTT. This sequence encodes CASTFVGWDSPLHF.

This CDR3 reads CASSFTPAGNGEAFF. The CDR3 bases are TGTGCCAGCAGCTTCACCCCGGCGGGGAATGGAGAAGCTTTCTTT. The rearrangement joins TRBV5-5 to TRBJ1-1, with D uncertain. V gave up 2 bases and J gave up 8 bases, with 19 bases separating them. This CDR3 region has 15 residues. Germline loops: CDR1 SGHKS, CDR2 YYEKEE (reference sequence).

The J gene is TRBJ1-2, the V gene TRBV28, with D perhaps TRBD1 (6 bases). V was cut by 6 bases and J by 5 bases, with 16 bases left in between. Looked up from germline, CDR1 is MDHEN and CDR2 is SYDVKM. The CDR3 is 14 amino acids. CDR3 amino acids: CASSWPGALYGYTF. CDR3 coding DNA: TGTGCCAGCAGCTGGCCGGGGGCACTATATGGCTACACCTTC.

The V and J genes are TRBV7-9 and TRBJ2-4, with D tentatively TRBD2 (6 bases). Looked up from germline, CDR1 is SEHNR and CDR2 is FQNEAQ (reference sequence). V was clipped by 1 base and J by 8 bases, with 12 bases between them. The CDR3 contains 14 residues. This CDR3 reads CASSLGTPGDIQYF. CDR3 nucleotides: TGTGCCAGCAGCTTAGGGACTCCGGGGGACATTCAGTACTTC.

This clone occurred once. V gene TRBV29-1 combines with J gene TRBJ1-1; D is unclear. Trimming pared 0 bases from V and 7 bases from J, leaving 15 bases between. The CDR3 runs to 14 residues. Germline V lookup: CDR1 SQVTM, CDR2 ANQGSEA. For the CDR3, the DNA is TGCAGCGTTGAAGATTGGGGTGGGCGGAATGAAGCTTTCTTT. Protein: CSVEDWGGRNEAFF.

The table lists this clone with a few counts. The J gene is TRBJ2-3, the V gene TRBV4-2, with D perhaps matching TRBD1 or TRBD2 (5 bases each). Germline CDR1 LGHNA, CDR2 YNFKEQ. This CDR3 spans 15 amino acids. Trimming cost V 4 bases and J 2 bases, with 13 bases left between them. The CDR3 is CASSRGEGSTDTQYF. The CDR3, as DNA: TGTGCCAGCAGCCGGGGCGAGGGATCCACAGATACGCAGTATTTT.

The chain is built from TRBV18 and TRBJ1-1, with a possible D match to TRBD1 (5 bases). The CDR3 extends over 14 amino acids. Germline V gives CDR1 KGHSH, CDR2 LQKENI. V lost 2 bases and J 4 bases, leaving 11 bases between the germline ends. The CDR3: CASSPMGVGTEAFF. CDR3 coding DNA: TGTGCCAGCTCACCAATGGGGGTGGGCACTGAAGCTTTCTTT.

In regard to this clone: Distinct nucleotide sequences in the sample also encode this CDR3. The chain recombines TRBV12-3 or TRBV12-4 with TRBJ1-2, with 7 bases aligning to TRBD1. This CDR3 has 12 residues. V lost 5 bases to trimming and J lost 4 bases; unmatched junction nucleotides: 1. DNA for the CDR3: TGTGCCAGCAGTCAGGGGGGCTATGGCTACACCTTC. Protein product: CASSQGGYGYTF.

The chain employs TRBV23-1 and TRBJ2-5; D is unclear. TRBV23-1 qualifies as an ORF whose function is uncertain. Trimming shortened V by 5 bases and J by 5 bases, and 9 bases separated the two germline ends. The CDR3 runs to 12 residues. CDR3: CASSLSAETQYF. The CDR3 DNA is TGCGCCAGCAGTTTGTCGGCGGAGACCCAGTACTTC.

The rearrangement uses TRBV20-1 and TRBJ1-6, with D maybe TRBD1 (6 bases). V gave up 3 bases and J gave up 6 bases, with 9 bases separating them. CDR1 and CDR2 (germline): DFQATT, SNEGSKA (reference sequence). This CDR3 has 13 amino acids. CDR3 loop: CSASKGVNSPLHF. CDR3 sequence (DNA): TGCAGTGCTAGTAAGGGGGTTAATTCACCCCTCCACTTT.

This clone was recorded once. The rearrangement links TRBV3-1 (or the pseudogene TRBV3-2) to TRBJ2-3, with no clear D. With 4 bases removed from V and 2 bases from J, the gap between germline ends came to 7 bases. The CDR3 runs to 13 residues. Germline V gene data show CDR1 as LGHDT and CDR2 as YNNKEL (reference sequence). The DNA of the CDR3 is TGTGCCAGCAGCCCCTTCGTCACAGATACGCAGTATTTT. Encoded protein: CASSPFVTDTQYF.

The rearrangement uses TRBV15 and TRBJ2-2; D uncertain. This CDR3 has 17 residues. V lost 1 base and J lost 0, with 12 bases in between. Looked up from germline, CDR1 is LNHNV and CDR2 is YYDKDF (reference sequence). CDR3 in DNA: TGTGCCACCAGCAGAGTGAAAGAGATCGCGAACACCGGGGAGCTGTTTTTT. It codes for CATSRVKEIANTGELFF. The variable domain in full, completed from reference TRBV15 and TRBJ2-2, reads DAMVIQNPRYQVTQFGKPVTLSCSQTLNHNVMYWYQQKSSQAPKLLFHYYDKDFNNEADTPDNFQSRRPNTSFCFLDIRSPGLGDTAMYLCATSRVKEIANTGELFFGEGSRLTVL.

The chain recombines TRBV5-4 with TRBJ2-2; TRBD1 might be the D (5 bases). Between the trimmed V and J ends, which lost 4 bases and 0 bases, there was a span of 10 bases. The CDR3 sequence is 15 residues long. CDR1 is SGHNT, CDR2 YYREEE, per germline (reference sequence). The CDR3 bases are TGTGCCAGCAGCCTCGACAGAGCGAACACCGGGGAGCTGTTTTTT. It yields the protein CASSLDRANTGELFF.

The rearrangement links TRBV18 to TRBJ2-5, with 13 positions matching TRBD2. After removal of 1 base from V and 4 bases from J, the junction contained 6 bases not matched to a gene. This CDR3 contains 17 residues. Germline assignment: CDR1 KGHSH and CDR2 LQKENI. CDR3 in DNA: TGTGCCAGCTCACCACGGACTAGCGGGAGAGGGGTAGAGACCCAGTACTTC. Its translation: CASSPRTSGRGVETQYF.

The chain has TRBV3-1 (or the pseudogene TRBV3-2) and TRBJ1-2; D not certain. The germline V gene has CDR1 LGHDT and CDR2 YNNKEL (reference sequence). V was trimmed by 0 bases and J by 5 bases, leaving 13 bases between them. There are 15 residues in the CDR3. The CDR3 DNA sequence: TGTGCCAGCAGCCAAGATCTTATGGTTTGGTATGGCTACACCTTC. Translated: CASSQDLMVWYGYTF.